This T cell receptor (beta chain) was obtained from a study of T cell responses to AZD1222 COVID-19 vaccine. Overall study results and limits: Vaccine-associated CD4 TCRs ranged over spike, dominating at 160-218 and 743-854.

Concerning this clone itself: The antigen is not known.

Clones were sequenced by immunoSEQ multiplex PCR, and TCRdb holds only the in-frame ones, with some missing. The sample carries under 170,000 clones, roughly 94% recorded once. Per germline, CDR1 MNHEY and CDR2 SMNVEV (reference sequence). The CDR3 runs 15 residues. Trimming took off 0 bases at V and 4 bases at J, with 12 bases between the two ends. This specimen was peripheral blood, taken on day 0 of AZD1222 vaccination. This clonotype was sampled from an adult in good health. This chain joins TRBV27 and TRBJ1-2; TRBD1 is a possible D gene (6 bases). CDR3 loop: CASSLSRQVAYGYTF. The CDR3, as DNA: TGTGCCAGCAGTTTATCTAGACAGGTTGCCTATGGCTACACCTTC.